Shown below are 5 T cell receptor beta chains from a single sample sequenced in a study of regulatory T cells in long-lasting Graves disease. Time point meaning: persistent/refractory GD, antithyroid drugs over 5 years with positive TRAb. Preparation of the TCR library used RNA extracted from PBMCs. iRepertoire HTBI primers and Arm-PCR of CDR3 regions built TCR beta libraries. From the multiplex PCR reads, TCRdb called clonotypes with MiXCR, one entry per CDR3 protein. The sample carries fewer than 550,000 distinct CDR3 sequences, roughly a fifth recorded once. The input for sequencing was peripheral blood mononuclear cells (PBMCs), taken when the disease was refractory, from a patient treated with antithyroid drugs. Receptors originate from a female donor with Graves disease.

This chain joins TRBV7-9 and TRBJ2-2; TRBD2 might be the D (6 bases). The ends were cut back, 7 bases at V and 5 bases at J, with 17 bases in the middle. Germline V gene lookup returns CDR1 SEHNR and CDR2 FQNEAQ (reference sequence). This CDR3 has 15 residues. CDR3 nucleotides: TGTGCCAGCACCCCCCCGCGGGAAAGGACCGGGGAGCTGTTTTTT. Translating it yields CASTPPRERTGELFF.

CDR3 residues: CASSPSGANYGYTF. The DNA for the CDR3 is TGCGCCAGCAGCCCGAGTGGGGCTAACTATGGCTACACCTTC. The chain uses TRBV4-1 and TRBJ1-2; D ambiguous. The V and J ends lost 4 bases and 0 bases respectively, with 9 bases between them. CDR1 is MGHRA, CDR2 YSYEKL, per germline. The CDR3 is 14 residues long.

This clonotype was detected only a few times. The CDR3: CASSSGSGGTFAEQYF. The CDR3 DNA reads as TGCGCCAGCAGCTCTGGAAGCGGGGGTACGTTTGCCGAGCAGTACTTC. The V and J genes are TRBV5-1 and TRBJ2-7; the match to TRBD2 covers 8 bases. Germline V gene sequence: CDR1 SGHRS, CDR2 YFSETQ. V lost 3 bases and J lost 6; bases outside the gene matches: 14. This CDR3 has 16 amino acids.

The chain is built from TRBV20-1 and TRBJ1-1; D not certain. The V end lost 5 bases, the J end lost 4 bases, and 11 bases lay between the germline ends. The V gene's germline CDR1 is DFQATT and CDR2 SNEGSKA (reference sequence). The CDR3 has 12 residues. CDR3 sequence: CSAAPVGTEAFF. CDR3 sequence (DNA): TGCAGTGCTGCTCCAGTGGGCACTGAAGCTTTCTTT.

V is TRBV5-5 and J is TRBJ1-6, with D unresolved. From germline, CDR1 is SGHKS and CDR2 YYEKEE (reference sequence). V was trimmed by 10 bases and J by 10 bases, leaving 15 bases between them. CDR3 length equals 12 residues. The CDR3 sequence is CAAPPRVSPLHF. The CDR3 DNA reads TGTGCCGCTCCCCCGAGGGTCTCACCCCTCCACTTT.